This is a list of T cell receptor beta chains from one sample in a study of shared clonotypes between healthy human individuals. The table came from immunoSEQ multiplex PCR; TCRdb's copy has only in-frame clones and leaves some out. The sample contains around 1,900,000 clones, 85% to 95% of which appear only once. Sequencing was carried out using naive CD8+ T cells from PBMCs. The receptor set was obtained from a man aged 18-30 years in good health. Some clones in this sample may be carry-over from other donors' samples. Each CDR3 is given with its conserved first and last residue. A D gene is named only where the DNA matches it firmly. Not every row has a clone size; where given, it reads once, few, many or a size class.

j_call d_call v_call clone_size cdr3_aa cdr3_nt
TRBJ2-2 - TRBV29-1 - CSVDGPGSPGELFF TGCAGCGTTGATGGACCAGGTAGCCCCGGGGAGCTGTTTTTT
TRBJ2-1 TRBD2 TRBV2 - CASIPAGGFYNEQFF TGTGCCAGCATTCCAGCGGGAGGTTTTTACAATGAGCAGTTCTTC
TRBJ2-7 - TRBV27 - CASSLRGRLGTYEQYF TGTGCCAGCAGTTTAAGGGGCCGGCTGGGGACCTACGAGCAGTACTTC
TRBJ1-3 - TRBV7-3 - CASSLTPVSGNTIYF TGTGCCAGCAGCTTAACTCCAGTCTCTGGAAACACCATATATTTT
TRBJ2-7 TRBD2 TRBV7-2 - CASSLAPWEGRDEQYF TGTGCCAGCAGCTTAGCTCCGTGGGAGGGCCGGGACGAGCAGTACTTC
TRBJ1-1 TRBD1 TRBV28 - CASRENRGSGTEAFF TGTGCCAGCAGGGAAAACAGGGGAAGCGGCACTGAAGCTTTCTTT
TRBJ1-1 - TRBV19 - CASSPTVNTEAFF TGTGCCAGTAGTCCCACGGTGAACACTGAAGCTTTCTTT
TRBJ2-1 TRBD2 TRBV28 - CASSRTSGRLDEQFF TGTGCCAGCAGTAGGACTAGCGGGAGGTTGGATGAGCAGTTCTTC
TRBJ2-2 TRBD2 TRBV11-2 once CASSRPGLALSDGELFF TGTGCCAGCAGCCGCCCCGGACTAGCTTTGTCTGACGGGGAGCTGTTTTTT
TRBJ1-1 - TRBV5-8 - CASSPSGGPAFF TGTGCCAGCAGCCCCTCCGGGGGGCCAGCTTTCTTT
TRBJ2-1 TRBD2 TRBV4-1 - CASSQEREGFEQFF TGCGCCAGCAGCCAAGAGCGGGAGGGGTTTGAGCAGTTCTTC
TRBJ1-1 - TRBV29-1 - CSVVGGGIPKNTEAFF TGCAGCGTCGTCGGCGGGGGGATTCCCAAGAACACTGAAGCTTTCTTT
TRBJ2-7 - TRBV28 - CASSPPGEAYEQYF TGTGCCAGCAGTCCCCCTGGTGAGGCCTACGAGCAGTACTTC
TRBJ2-5 TRBD1 TRBV27 - CASSPTTGTQETQYF TGTGCCAGCAGCCCCACGACAGGGACACAAGAGACCCAGTACTTC